This TCR beta chain is from a study of blood T cell repertoires in COVID-19. Authors' methods: Nucleated cell number was recorded as an estimate derived from reference gene primer amplification. Assay: immunoSEQ multiplex PCR; the TCRdb copy retains only in-frame clones and omits some. V and J calls and clone size come straight from that table; D and trimming were deduced from the DNA. The data hold roughly 32,000 clones, with about nine tenths observed a single time. V was pared by 5 bases and J by 1 base, with 14 bases between. CDR3 length: 16 residues. The germline gives CDR1 SGHAT, CDR2 FQDESV (reference sequence).

The specimen sequenced was peripheral blood. This TCR was sampled from a man aged 60-69 years with active COVID-19. V gene TRBV11-1 combines with J gene TRBJ2-2; tentative D call: TRBD1 (6 bases). The CDR3 sequence is CASSLGQTLNTGELFF. DNA for the CDR3: TGTGCCAGCAGCCTAGGACAGACCCTGAACACCGGGGAGCTGTTTTTT. The complete variable domain, with remaining parts taken from reference TRBV11-1 and TRBJ2-2, reads EAEVAQSPRYKITEKSQAVAFWCDPISGHATLYWYRQILGQGPELLVQFQDESVVDDSQLPKDRFSAERLKGVDSTLKIQPAELGDSAMYLCASSLGQTLNTGELFFGEGSRLTVL.